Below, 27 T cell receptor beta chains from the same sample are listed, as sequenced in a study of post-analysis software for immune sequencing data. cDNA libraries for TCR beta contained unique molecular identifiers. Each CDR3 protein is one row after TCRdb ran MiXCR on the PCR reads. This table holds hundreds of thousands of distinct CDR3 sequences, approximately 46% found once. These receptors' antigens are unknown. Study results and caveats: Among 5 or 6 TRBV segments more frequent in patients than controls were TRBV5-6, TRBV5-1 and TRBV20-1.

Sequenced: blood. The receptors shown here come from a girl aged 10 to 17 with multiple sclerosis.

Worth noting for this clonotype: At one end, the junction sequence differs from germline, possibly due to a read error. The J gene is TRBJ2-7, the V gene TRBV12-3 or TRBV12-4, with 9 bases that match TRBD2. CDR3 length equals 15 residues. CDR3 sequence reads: CVSRGLAGSSYEQYF. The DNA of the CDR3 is TGTGTCAGCAGAGGGCTAGCGGGGAGCTCCTACGAGCAGTACTTC.

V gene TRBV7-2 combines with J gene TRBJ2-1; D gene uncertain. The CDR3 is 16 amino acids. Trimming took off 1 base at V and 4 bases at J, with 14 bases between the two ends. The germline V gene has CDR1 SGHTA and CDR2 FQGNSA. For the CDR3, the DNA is TGTGCCAGCAGCTTAGGCGGAAGGAGAATATACAATGAGCAGTTCTTC. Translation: CASSLGGRRIYNEQFF.

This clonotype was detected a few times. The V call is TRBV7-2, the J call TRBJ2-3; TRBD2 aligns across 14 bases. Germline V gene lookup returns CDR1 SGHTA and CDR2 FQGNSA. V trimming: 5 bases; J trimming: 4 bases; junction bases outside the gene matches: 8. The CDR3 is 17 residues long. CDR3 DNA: TGTGCCAGCAGCCCCAGAGGGGGACTAGCGGGAGCAGATACGCAGTATTTT. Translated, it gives CASSPRGGLAGADTQYF.

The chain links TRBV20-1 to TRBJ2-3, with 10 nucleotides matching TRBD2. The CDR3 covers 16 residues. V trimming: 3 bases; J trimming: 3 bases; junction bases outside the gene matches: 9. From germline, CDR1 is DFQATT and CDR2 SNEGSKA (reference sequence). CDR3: CSASSPSTSGTDTQYF. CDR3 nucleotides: TGCAGTGCTAGTTCCCCCTCGACTAGCGGGACAGATACGCAGTATTTT.

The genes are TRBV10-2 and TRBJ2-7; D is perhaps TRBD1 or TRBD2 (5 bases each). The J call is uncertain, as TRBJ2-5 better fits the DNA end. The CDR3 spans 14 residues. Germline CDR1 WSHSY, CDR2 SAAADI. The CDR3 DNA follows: TGCGCCAGCAGGCACCGGGACCTAGGGGAGACCCAGTACTTC. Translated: CASRHRDLGETQYF.

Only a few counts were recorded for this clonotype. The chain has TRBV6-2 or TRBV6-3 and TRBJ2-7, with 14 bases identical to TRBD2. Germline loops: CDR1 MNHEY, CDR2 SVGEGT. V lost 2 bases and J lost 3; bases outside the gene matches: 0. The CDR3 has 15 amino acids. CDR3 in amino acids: CASSYGLAGGYEQYF. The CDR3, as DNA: TGTGCCAGCAGTTACGGACTAGCGGGAGGCTACGAGCAGTACTTC.

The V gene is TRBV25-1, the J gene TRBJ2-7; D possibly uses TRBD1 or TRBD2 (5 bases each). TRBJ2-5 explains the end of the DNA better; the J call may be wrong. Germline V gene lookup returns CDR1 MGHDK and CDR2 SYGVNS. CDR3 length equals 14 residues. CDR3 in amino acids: CASRGTVVWETQYF. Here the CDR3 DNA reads TGTGCCAGCAGGGGGACGGTTGTTTGGGAGACCCAGTACTTC.

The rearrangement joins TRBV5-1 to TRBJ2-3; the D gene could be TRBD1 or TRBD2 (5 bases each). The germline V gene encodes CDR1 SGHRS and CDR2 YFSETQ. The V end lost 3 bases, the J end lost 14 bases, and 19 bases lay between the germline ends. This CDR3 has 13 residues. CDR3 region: CASSSLLRDLPYF. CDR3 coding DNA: TGCGCCAGCAGCTCTTTACTCCGGGACCTCCCGTATTTT.

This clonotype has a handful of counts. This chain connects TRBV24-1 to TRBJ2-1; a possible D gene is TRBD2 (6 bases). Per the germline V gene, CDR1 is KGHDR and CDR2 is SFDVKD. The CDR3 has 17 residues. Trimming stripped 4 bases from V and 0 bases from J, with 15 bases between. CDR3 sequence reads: CATSDPLRDFSYNEQFF. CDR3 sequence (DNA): TGTGCCACCAGTGACCCCCTCCGGGACTTCTCCTACAATGAGCAGTTCTTC.

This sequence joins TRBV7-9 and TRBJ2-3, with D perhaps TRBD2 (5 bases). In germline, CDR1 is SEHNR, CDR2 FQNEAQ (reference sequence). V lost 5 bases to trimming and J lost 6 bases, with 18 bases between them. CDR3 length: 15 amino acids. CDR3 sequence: CASSRGPGIEDTQYF. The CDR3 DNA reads TGTGCCAGCAGCCGAGGGCCCGGGATAGAGGATACGCAGTATTTT.

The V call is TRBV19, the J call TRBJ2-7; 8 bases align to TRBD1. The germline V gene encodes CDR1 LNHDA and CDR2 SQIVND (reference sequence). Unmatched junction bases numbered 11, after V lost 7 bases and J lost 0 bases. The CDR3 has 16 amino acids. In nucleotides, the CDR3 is TGTGCCAGTACTCCAACCGGGACAGGACGCTCCTACGAGCAGTACTTC. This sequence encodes CASTPTGTGRSYEQYF.

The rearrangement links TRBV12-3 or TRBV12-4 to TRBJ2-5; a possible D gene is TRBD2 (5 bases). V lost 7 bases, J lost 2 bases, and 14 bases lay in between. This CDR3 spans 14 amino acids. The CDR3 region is CASTTTEGQETQYF. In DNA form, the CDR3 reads TGTGCCAGCACCACTACAGAGGGACAAGAGACCCAGTACTTC.

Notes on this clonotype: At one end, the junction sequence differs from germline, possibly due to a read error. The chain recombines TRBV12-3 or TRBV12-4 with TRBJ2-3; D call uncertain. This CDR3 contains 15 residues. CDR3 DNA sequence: TGTGCCAGTAGTTTGGAAGGCCACATCACAGATACGCAGTATTTT. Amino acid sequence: CASSLEGHITDTQYF.

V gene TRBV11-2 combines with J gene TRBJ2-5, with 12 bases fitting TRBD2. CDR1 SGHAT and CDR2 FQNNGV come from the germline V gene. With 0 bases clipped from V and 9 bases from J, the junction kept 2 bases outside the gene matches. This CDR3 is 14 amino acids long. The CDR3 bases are TGTGCCAGCAGCTTAGATAGACTAGCGGGAGCCCAGTACTTC. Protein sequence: CASSLDRLAGAQYF.

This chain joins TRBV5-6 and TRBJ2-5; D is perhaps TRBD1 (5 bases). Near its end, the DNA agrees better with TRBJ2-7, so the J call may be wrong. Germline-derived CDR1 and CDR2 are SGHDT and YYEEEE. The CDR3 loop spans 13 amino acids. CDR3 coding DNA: TGTGCCAGCAGCTTCCCAGGGATCAACGAGCAGTACTTC. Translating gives CASSFPGINEQYF.

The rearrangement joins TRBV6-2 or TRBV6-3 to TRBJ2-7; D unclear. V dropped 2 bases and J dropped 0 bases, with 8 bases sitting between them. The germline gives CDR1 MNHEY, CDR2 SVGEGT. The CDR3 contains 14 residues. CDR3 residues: CASSYHSSSYEQYF. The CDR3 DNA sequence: TGTGCCAGCAGTTACCACTCGAGCTCCTACGAGCAGTACTTC.

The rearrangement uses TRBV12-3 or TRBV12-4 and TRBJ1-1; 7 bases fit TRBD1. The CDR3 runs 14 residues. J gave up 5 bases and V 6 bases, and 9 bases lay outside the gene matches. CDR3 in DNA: TGTGCCAGCAGCCGCTCGACAGGGAAGACTGAAGCTTTCTTT. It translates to CASSRSTGKTEAFF.

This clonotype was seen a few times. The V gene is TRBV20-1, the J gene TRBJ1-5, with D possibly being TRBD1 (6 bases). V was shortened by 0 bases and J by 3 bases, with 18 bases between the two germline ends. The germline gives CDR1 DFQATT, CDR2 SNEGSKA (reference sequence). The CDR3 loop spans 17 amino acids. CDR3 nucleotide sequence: TGCAGTGCTAGAGATGACAGGTGGGGACGAATCAATCAGCCCCAGCATTTT. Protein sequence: CSARDDRWGRINQPQHF.

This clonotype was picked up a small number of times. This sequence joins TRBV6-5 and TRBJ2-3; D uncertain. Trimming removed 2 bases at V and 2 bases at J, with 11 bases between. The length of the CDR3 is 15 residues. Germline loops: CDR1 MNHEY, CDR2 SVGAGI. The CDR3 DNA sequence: TGTGCCAGCAGTTACAGAGGCCCTCCCACAGATACGCAGTATTTT. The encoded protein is CASSYRGPPTDTQYF.

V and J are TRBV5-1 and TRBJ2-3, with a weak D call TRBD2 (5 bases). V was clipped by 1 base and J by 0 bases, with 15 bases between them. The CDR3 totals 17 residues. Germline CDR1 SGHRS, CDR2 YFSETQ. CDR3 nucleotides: TGCGCCAGCAGCTTGCTCACTCGGACGGGGAGCACAGATACGCAGTATTTT. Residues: CASSLLTRTGSTDTQYF.

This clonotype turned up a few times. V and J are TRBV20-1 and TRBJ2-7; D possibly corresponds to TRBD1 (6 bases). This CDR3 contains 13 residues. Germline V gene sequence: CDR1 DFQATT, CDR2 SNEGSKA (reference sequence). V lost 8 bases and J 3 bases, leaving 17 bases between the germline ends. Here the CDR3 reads CSSLQGSHYEQYF. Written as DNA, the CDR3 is TGCAGTTCTTTACAGGGATCTCACTACGAGCAGTACTTC.

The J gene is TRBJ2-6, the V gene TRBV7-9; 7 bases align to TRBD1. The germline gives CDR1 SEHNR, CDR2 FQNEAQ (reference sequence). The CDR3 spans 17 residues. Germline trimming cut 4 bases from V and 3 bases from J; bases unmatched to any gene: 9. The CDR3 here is CASSSNRGFVGANVLTF. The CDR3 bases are TGTGCCAGCAGCTCCAACAGGGGATTTGTTGGGGCCAACGTCCTGACTTTC.

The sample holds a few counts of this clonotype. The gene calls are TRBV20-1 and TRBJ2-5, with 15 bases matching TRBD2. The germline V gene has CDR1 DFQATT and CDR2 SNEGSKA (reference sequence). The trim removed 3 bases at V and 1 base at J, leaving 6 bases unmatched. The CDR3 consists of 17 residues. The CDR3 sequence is CSASPPGLAGGQETQYF. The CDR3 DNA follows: TGCAGTGCTAGCCCTCCGGGACTAGCGGGAGGCCAAGAGACCCAGTACTTC.

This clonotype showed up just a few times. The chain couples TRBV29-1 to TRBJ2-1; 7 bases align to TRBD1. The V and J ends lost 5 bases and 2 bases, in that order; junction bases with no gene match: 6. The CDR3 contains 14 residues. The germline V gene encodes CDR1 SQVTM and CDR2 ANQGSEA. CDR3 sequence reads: CSVRGQGAYNEQFF. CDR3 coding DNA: TGCAGCGTTCGGGGTCAGGGGGCCTACAATGAGCAGTTCTTC.

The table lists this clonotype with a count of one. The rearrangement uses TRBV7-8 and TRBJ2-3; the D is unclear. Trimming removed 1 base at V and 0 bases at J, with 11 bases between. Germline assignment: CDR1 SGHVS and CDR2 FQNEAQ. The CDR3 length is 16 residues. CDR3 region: CASSLGLGPSTDTQYF. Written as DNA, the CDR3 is TGTGCCAGCAGCTTAGGTCTCGGACCAAGCACAGATACGCAGTATTTT.

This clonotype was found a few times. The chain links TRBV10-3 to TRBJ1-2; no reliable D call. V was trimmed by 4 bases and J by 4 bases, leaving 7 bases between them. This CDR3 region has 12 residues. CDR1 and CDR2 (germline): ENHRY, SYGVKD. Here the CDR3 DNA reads TGTGCCATCAGTGGCAGGCCCTATGGCTACACCTTC. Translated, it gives CAISGRPYGYTF.

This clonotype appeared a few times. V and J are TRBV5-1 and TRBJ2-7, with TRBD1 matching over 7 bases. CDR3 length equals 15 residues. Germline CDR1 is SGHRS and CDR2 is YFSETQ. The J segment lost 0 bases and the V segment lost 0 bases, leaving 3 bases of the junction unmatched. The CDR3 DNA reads TGCGCCAGCAGCTTGGAGGGGGCTTCCTCCTACGAGCAGTACTTC. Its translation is CASSLEGASSYEQYF.